One and the same sample provided the 30 T cell receptor beta chains below, sequenced in a study of metastatic and nonmetastatic thyroid tumors. TCRdb re-called clones from the PCR reads using MiXCR. The profile shows about 15,000 clones, around 23% of them singletons. No patient had received any treatment before thyroid surgery. The sequenced sample was tumor tissue. These receptors originate from a female donor with papillary thyroid cancer or a benign thyroid nodule (not recorded which). Some clones in this sample may be carry-over from other donors' samples.

The table lists this clone with many counts. The CDR3 sequence: CATPPDRGTDTQYF. The CDR3 DNA reads as TGTGCCACCCCCCCCGACAGGGGCACAGATACGCAGTATTTT. This chain uses TRBV24-1 with TRBJ2-3; 7 bases are a match to TRBD1. The germline V gene encodes CDR1 KGHDR and CDR2 SFDVKD. CDR3 length equals 14 residues. V shed 9 bases and J 1 base; nucleotides not matched to a gene: 6.

This chain connects TRBV12-3 or TRBV12-4 to TRBJ2-2; no firm D call. The ends were cut back, 10 bases at V and 1 base at J, with 10 bases in the middle. The CDR3 length is 13 residues. Here the CDR3 reads CAIIEQNTGELFF. CDR3 coding DNA: TGTGCCATCATTGAACAGAACACCGGGGAGCTGTTTTTT.

The chain couples TRBV3-1 to TRBJ2-7; unclear D gene. The V gene's germline CDR1 is LGHDT and CDR2 YNNKEL (reference sequence). Deletions cut 1 base from V and 4 bases from J, with 5 bases between. The CDR3 sequence is 12 residues long. The CDR3 loop reads CASSQVKYEQYF. Written as DNA, the CDR3 is TGTGCCAGCAGCCAAGTTAAGTACGAGCAGTACTTC.

The CDR3 coding sequence is TGCAGTGCTAGCCCACCCTACGAGCAGTACTTC. Its translation is CSASPPYEQYF. This chain joins TRBV20-1 and TRBJ2-7; D not resolved. The ends were cut back, 3 bases at V and 2 bases at J, with 5 bases in the middle. Germline values: CDR1 DFQATT, CDR2 SNEGSKA (reference sequence). The CDR3 totals 11 residues.

The chain carries TRBV18 and TRBJ2-7, with D perhaps assigned TRBD1 or TRBD2 (6 bases each). V shed 2 bases and J shed 2 bases, with 13 bases lying between them. Germline V gives CDR1 KGHSH, CDR2 LQKENI. CDR3 length: 15 amino acids. For the CDR3, the DNA is TGTGCCAGCTCACCAGGAGGGACATTCCCCTACGAGCAGTACTTC. Translating it yields CASSPGGTFPYEQYF.

The chain employs TRBV6-5 and TRBJ2-1, with TRBD2 identical over 10 bases. This CDR3 spans 15 amino acids. Germline CDR1 and CDR2: MNHEY and SVGAGI. The J segment lost 2 bases and the V segment lost 5 bases, leaving 3 bases of the junction unmatched. For the CDR3, the DNA is TGTGCCAGCAGTGTACTAGCGGGAACCTACAATGAGCAGTTCTTC. This encodes CASSVLAGTYNEQFF.

The chain combines TRBV12-3 or TRBV12-4 with TRBJ1-6; D gene uncertain. V lost 5 bases and J lost 1, with 6 bases in between. The CDR3 runs to 14 residues. This chain's CDR3 is CASSPGSYNSPLHF. CDR3 sequence (DNA): TGTGCCAGCAGTCCCGGGTCCTATAATTCACCCCTCCACTTT.

This clone was observed a handful of times. The chain links TRBV11-2 to TRBJ2-7; TRBD2 agrees at 9 bases. Germline CDR1 SGHAT, CDR2 FQNNGV. The CDR3 totals 15 residues. The junction had 9 bases not matched to a gene; V was cut back by 3 bases and J by 6 bases. The CDR3 reads CASSFTQAGGGEQYF. The CDR3 DNA reads TGTGCCAGCAGCTTTACCCAAGCGGGAGGTGGCGAGCAGTACTTC.

In this sample, this clone is medium-sized. Here the CDR3 reads CASSPQGQTYEQYF. In DNA, the CDR3 is TGTGCCAGCAGCCCCCAGGGACAGACCTACGAGCAGTACTTC. The rearrangement uses TRBV28 and TRBJ2-7, with 7 nucleotides matching TRBD1. CDR3 length: 14 amino acids. V trimming: 6 bases; J trimming: 2 bases; junction bases outside the gene matches: 7. The V gene's germline CDR1 is MDHEN and CDR2 SYDVKM.

By sample fraction, this clone is medium-sized. The rearrangement uses TRBV6-1 and TRBJ2-7, with D tentatively TRBD1 (6 bases). The CDR3 has 15 residues. Trimming pared 6 bases from V and 2 bases from J, leaving 17 bases between. Germline assignment: CDR1 MNHNS and CDR2 SASEGT. The DNA for the CDR3 is TGTGCCAGCAGAGCCCCCTCGGGACAAGCCTACGAGCAGTACTTC. As protein: CASRAPSGQAYEQYF.

This clone occurred a few times. A read error may produce the germline difference seen at one junction end. The chain combines TRBV15 with TRBJ1-2, with D perhaps TRBD1 (5 bases). Germline CDR1 reads LNHNV; CDR2 reads YYDKDF (reference sequence). CDR3 size: 14 residues. The CDR3 here is CATSPKVWGDGYTF. The CDR3 region has the DNA TGTGCTACCAGCCCTAAGGTTTGGGGCGATGGCTACACCTTC.

Turning to this clone: At one end the junction does not follow the germline gene, possibly because of a read error. The V call is TRBV10-1, the J call TRBJ2-4, with 9 bases identical to TRBD2. The CDR3 is 19 amino acids. Germline V lookup: CDR1 WNHNN, CDR2 SYGVQD (reference sequence). The CDR3 bases are TGCGCCAGCAGTGAGTCGCCCCCAGGAATAGCGGGAGCGGGGAACATTCAGTACTTT. Amino acids: CASSESPPGIAGAGNIQYF.

This clone has only a few counts. V gene TRBV19 combines with J gene TRBJ2-7; TRBD1 is a possible D gene (6 bases). V was pared by 5 bases and J by 3 bases, with 14 bases between. CDR1 and CDR2 from the germline V gene are LNHDA and SQIVND (reference sequence). The CDR3 totals 14 residues. The chain's CDR3 is CASSPQGTLYEQYF. The CDR3 DNA sequence: TGTGCCAGTAGTCCACAGGGTACGCTCTACGAGCAGTACTTC.

This clone counts as medium-sized. The chain employs TRBV15 and TRBJ1-5; D may be TRBD1 (6 bases). This CDR3 region has 16 residues. In germline, CDR1 is LNHNV, CDR2 YYDKDF (reference sequence). Trimming stripped 6 bases from V and 0 bases from J, with 15 bases between. CDR3 region: CATRSDRTYSNQPQHF. The CDR3 DNA sequence: TGTGCCACCAGGTCGGACAGAACTTATAGCAATCAGCCCCAGCATTTT.

This clone was found once. A read error may account for a junction end that differs from germline. The chain employs TRBV20-1 and TRBJ1-2, with D uncertain. Germline V gene data show CDR1 as DFQATT and CDR2 as SNEGSKA (reference sequence). The CDR3 extends over 14 amino acids. CDR3 bases: TGCAGTGCTAGCCCGGGAAAAAGTAACTATGGCTACACATTC. Amino acid sequence: CSASPGKSNYGYTF.

The chain employs TRBV7-8 and TRBJ2-1; no firm D call. CDR3 size: 15 residues. V shed 5 bases and J shed 4 bases, with 15 bases lying between them. The germline V gene encodes CDR1 SGHVS and CDR2 FQNEAQ. The CDR3 sequence: CASSLWEPTYNEQFF. In nucleotides, the CDR3 is TGTGCCAGCAGCCTGTGGGAACCCACTTACAATGAGCAGTTCTTC.

The chain employs TRBV5-5 and TRBJ1-2; possibly TRBD1 for D (6 bases). Trimming cost V 4 bases and J 6 bases, with 19 bases left between them. Germline values: CDR1 SGHKS, CDR2 YYEKEE (reference sequence). The CDR3 has 15 residues. CDR3 nucleotide sequence: TGTGCCAGCAGCCAGGACCCGGGGGCGAAGAATGGCTACACCTTC. Amino acid sequence: CASSQDPGAKNGYTF. Complete variable domain (other parts from reference TRBV5-5 and TRBJ1-2): DAGVTQSPTHLIKTRGQQVTLRCSPISGHKSVSWYQQVLGQGPQFIFQYYEKEERGRGNFPDRFSARQFPNYSSELNVNALLLGDSALYLCASSQDPGAKNGYTFGSGTRLTVV.

Remarks on this clone: At one end the junction does not follow the germline gene, possibly because of a read error. The chain uses TRBV18 and TRBJ2-2, with D possibly being TRBD1 or TRBD2 (5 bases each). CDR3 length: 13 amino acids. Per germline, CDR1 KGHSH and CDR2 LQKENI. CDR3 DNA: TGTGCCAGCTCACCTTTCGGGACCGAGGAGCTGTTTTTT. Amino acids: CASSPFGTEELFF.

Many counts were recorded for this clone. A much larger clone differs from this one at a single base, so this may be a read error. This CDR3 is also generated by other DNA sequences in the sample. The V gene is TRBV28, the J gene TRBJ2-5, with a weak D call TRBD1 (6 bases). Germline V CDR1 and CDR2: MDHEN, SYDVKM. The CDR3 length is 12 residues. CDR3 nucleotide sequence: TGTGCCACCCGAGGGGGATCGGAGACCCAATACTTC. It yields the protein CATRGGSETQYF.

The J gene is TRBJ2-3, the V gene TRBV6-4, with 10 positions matching TRBD1. The CDR3 sequence is 13 residues long. The junction had 5 bases not matched to a gene; V was cut back by 8 bases and J by 6 bases. Looked up from germline, CDR1 is MRHNA and CDR2 is SNTAGT. CDR3 region: CASAGTGADTQYF. CDR3 bases: TGTGCCAGCGCCGGGACAGGGGCCGATACGCAGTATTTT.

The chain links TRBV24-1 to TRBJ2-3; D ambiguous. There are 15 residues in the CDR3. Trimming took off 3 bases at V and 1 base at J, with 10 bases between the two ends. From germline, CDR1 is KGHDR and CDR2 SFDVKD. The CDR3 DNA is TGTGCCACCAGTGATCCCCGGTGGGGCACAGATACGCAGTATTTT. Amino acids: CATSDPRWGTDTQYF.

This clone was detected ten times or more. The CDR3 ends on some other residue instead of the conserved phenylalanine or tryptophan, so this is likely a read error. The V and J genes are TRBV7-6 and TRBJ2-2; 10 bases agree with TRBD2. The CDR3 extends over 17 amino acids. The V and J ends lost 5 bases and 4 bases, in that order; junction bases with no gene match: 10. Germline CDR1 reads SGHVS; CDR2 reads FNYEAQ. As DNA, the CDR3 is TGTGCCAGCAGCGCCACCTCTAGCGGGAGTCCCACCGGGGAGCTGTTTCTT. It yields the protein CASSATSSGSPTGELFL.

This clone is termed medium-sized (0.01 to 0.1%). The rearrangement uses TRBV7-8 and TRBJ2-2; no definite D call. The CDR3 length is 13 residues. Trimming pared 2 bases from V and 2 bases from J, leaving 3 bases between. Germline V gene data show CDR1 as SGHVS and CDR2 as FQNEAQ. The CDR3 here is CASSLINTGELFF. Here the CDR3 DNA reads TGTGCCAGCAGCTTAATCAACACCGGGGAGCTGTTTTTT.

With respect to this clone: Germline and junction disagree at one end, which may indicate a read error. The chain uses TRBV19 and TRBJ2-7; no reliable D call. The CDR3 consists of 12 residues. Germline CDR1 LNHDA, CDR2 SQIVND (reference sequence). Written as DNA, the CDR3 is TGTGCCAGTAGTCTAGAAGGGTACGAGCAGTACTTC. This codes for CASSLEGYEQYF.

This clone has only a few counts. The junction departs from the called germline gene at one end, perhaps through a read error. This chain links TRBV6-1 with TRBJ2-2; the D is unclear. In germline, CDR1 is MNHNS, CDR2 SASEGT. This CDR3 is built from 14 residues. For the CDR3, the DNA is TGTGCCGGCAGTGACACGGACCGCGCCGGGGAGCTGTTTTTT. Translating gives CAGSDTDRAGELFF.

This clone qualifies as medium-sized. The chain links TRBV28 to TRBJ2-5; D possibly uses TRBD1 or TRBD2 (5 bases each). V lost 6 bases and J 4 bases, leaving 18 bases between the germline ends. The CDR3 extends over 15 amino acids. In germline, CDR1 is MDHEN, CDR2 SYDVKM. CDR3 coding DNA: TGTGCCAGCAGACCAGCTGGGCAGGGACGAGAGACCCAGTACTTC. This encodes CASRPAGQGRETQYF.

A few counts support this clone. This sequence joins TRBV19 and TRBJ1-2; maybe TRBD1 (5 bases). Trimming shortened V by 6 bases and J by 0 bases, and 11 bases separated the two germline ends. The germline CDR1 and CDR2 sequences are LNHDA and SQIVND (reference sequence). This CDR3 is built from 14 residues. CDR3 in amino acids: CASSRTLSNYGYTF. DNA of the CDR3: TGTGCCAGTAGCCGGACACTTTCTAACTATGGCTACACCTTC.

This clone was observed many times. This chain connects TRBV6-1 to TRBJ2-1, with 9 nucleotides matching TRBD2. CDR1 is MNHNS, CDR2 SASEGT, per germline. CDR3 length: 15 amino acids. The junction had 10 bases not matched to a gene; V was cut back by 7 bases and J by 6 bases. This CDR3 reads CASTPGTSLSNEQFF. The CDR3 region has the DNA TGTGCCAGCACCCCTGGGACTAGCCTTTCCAATGAGCAGTTCTTC.

This chain links TRBV6-2 or TRBV6-3 with TRBJ2-3, with a possible D match to TRBD2 (6 bases). Germline lookup yields CDR1 MNHEY and CDR2 SVGEGT. With 6 bases removed from V and 4 bases from J, the gap between germline ends came to 17 bases. The CDR3 is 15 residues long. CDR3 region: CASSFSQRVPDTQYF. In DNA form, the CDR3 reads TGTGCCAGCAGCTTTTCCCAGCGGGTCCCAGATACGCAGTATTTT.

The V call is TRBV11-2, the J call TRBJ2-7, with TRBD2 matching over 11 bases. The V gene end was trimmed by 5 bases and the J gene end by 4 bases; junction bases not matched to a gene: 13. CDR1 SGHAT and CDR2 FQNNGV come from the germline V gene. This CDR3 has 17 amino acids. This chain's CDR3 is CASSLFGTSGSVYEQYF. DNA for the CDR3: TGTGCCAGCAGCCTCTTCGGTACTAGCGGGAGTGTGTACGAGCAGTACTTC.